The rows below give T cell receptor beta chains drawn from one sample of a study of cytotoxic CD8 clonotypes in ibrutinib-treated CLL. Repertoires were generated with immunoSEQ multiplex PCR, while TCRdb's copy carries only in-frame clones and drops some. The sample comprises about 45,000 clones, over 60% of which are singletons, and roughly a fifth rests with the top ten. Sequences were derived from PBMCs, sampled after 24 months of ibrutinib treatment. The receptors stem from a human donor with chronic lymphocytic leukemia. The CDR3 runs from the conserved cysteine through the conserved F or W. The order of the fields is J gene, D gene, V gene, clone size, CDR3 protein, CDR3 DNA. D genes are given only for firm matches. The size entry is marked missing in some rows and otherwise reads once, few, many or a size class.

TRBJ2-3 - TRBV5-6 - CASSLSGTDTQYF TGTGCCAGCAGCCTCTCCGGCACAGATACGCAGTATTTT
TRBJ1-6 - TRBV11-2 - CASSRTRGTGSPLHF TGTGCCAGCAGCCGGACCCGGGGTACAGGTTCACCCCTCCACTTT
TRBJ2-1 - TRBV19 few CASNGRDNEQFF TGTGCCAGTAACGGGAGAGACAATGAGCAGTTCTTC
TRBJ2-2 - TRBV19 - CASSMWENTGELFF TGTGCCAGTAGTATGTGGGAGAACACCGGGGAGCTGTTTTTT
TRBJ2-3 - TRBV6-5 - CASSPGRLSTDTQYF TGTGCCAGCAGTCCCGGAAGGCTCAGCACAGATACGCAGTATTTT
TRBJ1-3 - TRBV4-1 once CASSQDIHSERGTIYF TGCGCCAGCAGCCAAGATATCCACTCTGAGCGGGGCACCATATATTTT
TRBJ2-4 TRBD2 TRBV6-5 - CASSYQAGAKNIQYF TGTGCCAGCAGTTACCAAGCGGGGGCCAAAAACATTCAGTACTTC
TRBJ2-1 - TRBV5-1 - CASSSIQAAEQFF TGCGCCAGCAGCTCGATACAGGCGGCTGAGCAGTTCTTC
TRBJ2-7 TRBD1 TRBV10-1 - CASSTGTGAIEQYF TGCGCCAGCAGTACCGGGACAGGGGCGATCGAGCAGTACTTC
TRBJ2-3 TRBD2 TRBV2 - CASSDPGGGTDTQYF TGTGCCAGCAGTGATCCGGGGGGAGGCACAGATACGCAGTATTTT
TRBJ2-5 TRBD1 TRBV7-8 - CASSHRTGRETQYF TGTGCCAGCAGCCATCGGACAGGGAGGGAGACCCAGTACTTC
TRBJ2-3 - TRBV20-1 - CSVDSTDTQYF TGCAGTGTGGACAGCACAGATACGCAGTATTTT
TRBJ2-5 TRBD1 TRBV9 - CASSVVGQGAETQYF TGTGCCAGCAGCGTAGTGGGACAGGGGGCAGAGACCCAGTACTTC
TRBJ2-7 TRBD1 TRBV18 few CASSPLQGTGFDEQYF TGTGCCAGCTCACCTCTACAGGGGACAGGGTTTGACGAGCAGTACTTC
TRBJ1-1 TRBD1 TRBV18 - CASSPARVQGSYEAFF TGTGCCAGCTCACCAGCAAGAGTACAGGGGAGTTATGAAGCTTTCTTT
TRBJ2-3 TRBD2 TRBV7-9 - CASSLASGSKTDTQYF TGTGCCAGCAGCTTAGCTAGCGGGAGTAAGACAGATACGCAGTATTTT
TRBJ2-5 - TRBV9 many CASSVDSGEQETQYF TGTGCCAGCAGCGTAGATAGCGGAGAACAAGAGACCCAGTACTTC
TRBJ2-5 TRBD2 TRBV5-6 once CASSPALLALYQETQYF TGTGCCAGCAGCCCCGCGCTACTAGCGTTGTACCAAGAGACCCAGTACTTC
TRBJ1-5 TRBD1 TRBV6-5 - CASSYSRGGNQPQHF TGTGCCAGCAGTTACTCCAGGGGGGGCAATCAGCCCCAGCATTTT
TRBJ2-5 - TRBV15 - CATSSQETQYF TGTGCCACCAGCAGCCAAGAGACCCAGTACTTC
TRBJ1-1 - TRBV5-1 few CASSPSGGPRTEAFF TGCGCCAGCAGTCCTTCTGGGGGGCCCAGGACTGAAGCTTTCTTT
TRBJ2-7 - TRBV5-6 - CASSLVQSIYEQYF TGTGCCAGCAGCTTGGTACAGAGTATCTACGAGCAGTACTTC
TRBJ2-7 - TRBV28 - CASSWGRNYEQYF TGTGCCAGCAGTTGGGGACGAAACTACGAGCAGTACTTC
TRBJ2-5 - TRBV9 - CASSEGRTVYQETQYF TGTGCCAGCAGCGAAGGGAGGACAGTTTATCAAGAGACCCAGTACTTC
TRBJ2-2 - TRBV27 - CASSLYANTGELFF TGTGCCAGCAGTTTATATGCGAACACCGGGGAGCTGTTTTTT
TRBJ2-7 TRBD1 TRBV20-1 - CSAQTGYEQYF TGCAGTGCGCAGACAGGGTACGAGCAGTACTTC
TRBJ2-1 - TRBV7-8 - CASSLKNEQFF TGTGCCAGCAGCTTGAAGAATGAGCAGTTCTTC
TRBJ1-5 - TRBV5-1 - CASSLGRDQPQHF TGCGCCAGCAGCTTAGGACGGGATCAGCCCCAGCATTTT
TRBJ1-1 - TRBV13 - CASSLSGRMNTEAFF TGTGCCAGCAGCTTGTCCGGACGGATGAACACTGAAGCTTTCTTT
TRBJ2-7 TRBD1 TRBV5-6 few CASNELDRGEQYF TGTGCCAGCAATGAACTCGACAGGGGCGAGCAGTACTTC
TRBJ1-1 - TRBV2 - CASSETGRTDVTEAFF TGTGCCAGCAGTGAAACGGGGCGGACGGATGTCACTGAAGCTTTCTTT
TRBJ1-6 - TRBV27 few CASSLRQPLRDSPLHF TGTGCCAGCAGTTTAAGACAGCCCCTTAGGGATTCACCCCTCCACTTT
TRBJ2-2 - TRBV10-2 once CASSESLTTGELFF TGCGCCAGCAGTGAGTCATTAACCACCGGGGAGCTGTTTTTT
TRBJ1-1 - TRBV5-4 - CASSLGQMNTEAFF TGTGCCAGCAGCTTGGGACAGATGAACACTGAAGCTTTCTTT
TRBJ2-7 TRBD1 TRBV7-9 - CASMPQGAHYEQYF TGTGCCAGCATGCCCCAGGGGGCCCACTACGAGCAGTACTTC
TRBJ1-5 TRBD1 TRBV28 - CASSRQGVHQPQHF TGTGCCAGCAGTCGACAGGGGGTACATCAGCCCCAGCATTTT
TRBJ1-5 - TRBV30 - CAWSVLVHQPQHF TGTGCCTGGAGTGTACTGGTCCATCAGCCCCAGCATTTT
TRBJ1-3 - TRBV7-9 - CASSPAWFGNTIYF TGTGCCAGCAGCCCCGCTTGGTTCGGAAACACCATATATTTT
TRBJ2-2 - TRBV2 - CASSDDIGELFF TGTGCCAGCAGTGACGACATCGGGGAGCTGTTTTTT
TRBJ1-2 - TRBV6-1 - CASSGAPGNRYTF TGTGCCAGCAGTGGGGCACCAGGGAATCGCTACACCTTC
TRBJ1-1 TRBD1 TRBV6-5 - CASSTIQGAFF TGTGCCAGCAGTACCATACAGGGGGCTTTCTTT
TRBJ2-2 TRBD1 TRBV4-1 - CASSHPTGGRTGELFF TGCGCCAGCAGCCACCCGACAGGGGGCCGTACCGGGGAGCTGTTTTTT
TRBJ1-3 - TRBV14 - CASSQDLSRGAGNTIYF TGTGCCAGCAGCCAAGATTTATCTCGGGGAGCTGGAAACACCATATATTTT
TRBJ2-5 - TRBV19 few CASSIGADPETQYF TGTGCCAGTAGTATAGGGGCAGACCCAGAGACCCAGTACTTC
TRBJ2-5 TRBD2 TRBV2 - CASSAGGRETQYF TGTGCCAGCAGTGCGGGGGGGCGGGAGACCCAGTACTTC
TRBJ2-7 TRBD1 TRBV5-1 - CASSGQGLNYEQYF TGCGCCAGCAGCGGACAGGGCCTCAACTACGAGCAGTACTTC
TRBJ2-1 TRBD2 TRBV5-1 - CASSFIAGYNEQFF TGCGCCAGCAGCTTTATAGCGGGTTACAATGAGCAGTTCTTC
TRBJ1-2 TRBD1 TRBV27 - CASRGGGTGGFGYTF TGTGCCAGCAGAGGTGGGGGGACAGGGGGCTTTGGCTACACCTTC
TRBJ2-7 - TRBV15 - CATSRDLGDSYEQYF TGTGCCACCAGCAGAGATCTCGGGGACTCCTACGAGCAGTACTTC
TRBJ2-3 - TRBV29-1 - CSVTPGTTTTDTQYF TGCAGCGTTACCCCGGGAACTACGACCACAGATACGCAGTATTTT
TRBJ2-7 - TRBV27 few CASSLTRSYEQYF TGTGCCAGCAGTTTGACACGCTCTTACGAGCAGTACTTC